Below are 16 T cell receptor beta chains sequenced from a single sample in a study of T cells expressing NK-cell markers. TCRdb reanalyzed the 5' RACE reads and collapses them to one entry per CDR3 protein, without DNA. The listing contains a few hundred thousand distinct CDR3 sequences. Sequencing was done on a sample of blood T cells: a sorted CD56 or NKG2C T cell subset, CD4+ or CD8+ T cells, or bulk PBMC T cells (not recorded which). All receptors derive from a man aged 18 to 29 in good health.

The chain joins TRBV12-3 or TRBV12-4 to TRBJ1-4; TCRdb picks TRBD1, but there is no DNA to check that call. This CDR3 contains 14 residues. The CDR3 protein is CASSLRQGSEKLFF.

The chain uses TRBV18 and TRBJ2-3. The CDR3 extends over 16 amino acids. Germline CDR1 is KGHSH and CDR2 is LQKENI. CDR3 residues: CASSPPRVAGTDTQYF.

The chain employs TRBV5-6 and TRBJ2-7; absent DNA, TCRdb's TRBD2 call cannot be checked. The CDR3 totals 15 residues. Germline CDR1 SGHDT, CDR2 YYEEEE. CDR3 region: CASSLEASGYHEQYF.

V is TRBV18 and J is TRBJ1-2. The CDR3 is made up of 13 amino acids. CDR1 and CDR2 (germline): KGHSH, LQKENI. This CDR3 reads CASSPPVPIGYTF. Together with reference TRBV18 and TRBJ1-2, the CDR3 gives the full variable domain: NAGVMQNPRHLVRRRGQEARLRCSPMKGHSHVYWYRQLPEEGLKFMVYLQKENIIDESGMPKERFSAEFPKEGPSILRIQQVVRGDSAAYFCASSPPVPIGYTFGSGTRLTVV.

This rearrangement joins TRBV11-2 to TRBJ2-1; TCRdb calls TRBD1, which cannot be checked without DNA. The CDR3 is made up of 16 amino acids. Germline V gene sequence: CDR1 SGHAT, CDR2 FQNNGV. The CDR3 here is CASSLSGQKGYNEQFF.

The rearrangement links TRBV9 to TRBJ2-5; TCRdb's assignment of TRBD1 cannot be checked, as there is no DNA. The V gene's germline CDR1 is SGDLS and CDR2 YYNGEE. The CDR3 sequence is 14 residues long. The CDR3 reads CASSEGSMLETQYF.

This chain connects TRBV29-1 to TRBJ2-1; the TCRdb D gene call, TRBD1, has no DNA to confirm it. The germline V gene encodes CDR1 SQVTM and CDR2 ANQGSEA. The CDR3 length is 11 residues. This CDR3 is CSVSRGDEQFF.

This sequence joins TRBV7-6 and TRBJ2-1. CDR1 SGHVS and CDR2 FNYEAQ come from the germline V gene. CDR3 length: 13 residues. CDR3 amino acids: CASSLLLGNEQFF. Full variable domain (outside the CDR3, taken from reference TRBV7-6 and TRBJ2-1): GAGVSQSPRYKVTKRGQDVALRCDPISGHVSLYWYRQALGQGPEFLTYFNYEAQQDKSGLPNDRFSAERPEGSISTLTIQRTEQRDSAMYRCASSLLLGNEQFFGPGTRLTVL.

The chain uses TRBV30 and TRBJ1-2; lacking DNA, the TRBD1 call made by TCRdb goes unchecked. This CDR3 comprises 12 residues. Germline CDR1 and CDR2: GTSNPN and SVGIG (reference sequence). The CDR3 loop is CAGTGTGYGYTF.

The rearrangement links TRBV20-1 to TRBJ1-1; TCRdb returns TRBD1, unconfirmable since there is no DNA. The germline gives CDR1 DFQATT, CDR2 SNEGSKA (reference sequence). The CDR3 loop spans 15 amino acids. CDR3: CSASSPTGENTEAFF.

The V call is TRBV7-2, the J call TRBJ2-5; TCRdb designates TRBD2, a call that cannot be tested without DNA. CDR1 and CDR2 from the germline V gene are SGHTA and FQGNSA. The CDR3 has 16 amino acids. The CDR3 sequence is CASSNKRRGLEETQYF.

This chain joins TRBV25-1 and TRBJ2-1; TCRdb outputs TRBD1, but without DNA this stays unchecked. Per the germline V gene, CDR1 is MGHDK and CDR2 is SYGVNS. This CDR3 comprises 13 residues. The CDR3 sequence is CASSDHRGNEQFF. Using reference TRBV25-1 and TRBJ2-1 for the parts outside the CDR3, the full variable domain is EADIYQTPRYLVIGTGKKITLECSQTMGHDKMYWYQQDPGMELHLIHYSYGVNSTEKGDLSSESTVSRIRTEHFPLTLESARPSHTSQYLCASSDHRGNEQFFGPGTRLTVL.

The CDR3 sequence: CASSFIPRTGNTEAFF. The chain uses TRBV5-1 and TRBJ1-1; the D call from TCRdb, TRBD1, cannot be confirmed without DNA. From germline, CDR1 is SGHRS and CDR2 YFSETQ. The CDR3 has 16 residues.

The chain links TRBV5-6 to TRBJ2-2; TCRdb's D gene call, TRBD2, goes unchecked for lack of DNA. Germline lookup yields CDR1 SGHDT and CDR2 YYEEEE. The CDR3 runs to 13 residues. CDR3 region: CASTAGLSGELFF.

The J gene is TRBJ2-2, the V gene TRBV4-2; TCRdb calls TRBD1, which cannot be checked without DNA. This CDR3 contains 16 residues. Germline lookup yields CDR1 LGHNA and CDR2 YNFKEQ. The CDR3 region is CASSQAARGVAGELFF.

The V gene is TRBV18, the J gene TRBJ1-6. From germline, CDR1 is KGHSH and CDR2 LQKENI. The CDR3 covers 14 residues. The CDR3 is CASSPPSGQSPLHF.